A single sample is the source of the 22 T cell receptor beta chains below, sequenced in a study of T-cell reconstitution after alpha-beta-depleted transplantation in children. Construction of the TCRbeta library involved unique molecular identifiers. TCRdb analysed the PCR reads with MiXCR anew, one entry per CDR3 protein. The table includes a few hundred thousand distinct CDR3 sequences, 25% to 30% detected once. This sample comprised PBMCs, obtained before TCRalphabeta/CD19-depleted stem cell transplant. Receptor source: a boy in the first two years of life with Wiskott-Aldrich syndrome, due to receive a stem cell transplant.

This clonotype has more than one count but fewer than ten. The rearrangement links TRBV10-3 to TRBJ1-1, with 7 bases aligning to TRBD1. Germline V gene lookup returns CDR1 ENHRY and CDR2 SYGVKD. The length of the CDR3 is 14 residues. Trimming cost V 6 bases and J 0 bases; bases outside gene matches: 4. The CDR3 DNA is TGTGCCATCAGGAGGGGACAGATGAACACTGAAGCTTTCTTT. It translates to CAIRRGQMNTEAFF.

In this sample, this clonotype turned up a few times. V gene TRBV29-1 combines with J gene TRBJ2-4; TRBD1 is a possible D gene (5 bases). Trimming cost V 4 bases and J 1 base, with 5 bases left between them. The germline gives CDR1 SQVTM, CDR2 ANQGSEA. The CDR3 runs to 12 residues. The CDR3 sequence: CSVGQAKNIQYF. CDR3 nucleotides: TGCAGCGTTGGACAGGCCAAAAACATTCAGTACTTC.

This clonotype showed up just a few times. The chain is built from TRBV7-9 and TRBJ2-5; 7 positions match TRBD2. Germline lookup yields CDR1 SEHNR and CDR2 FQNEAQ (reference sequence). Trimming at V came to 0 bases and at J to 2 bases, leaving 6 bases not matched to a gene. The length of the CDR3 is 16 residues. The CDR3 loop reads CASSLAAGPGQETQYF. CDR3 coding DNA: TGTGCCAGCAGCTTAGCAGCGGGACCCGGACAAGAGACCCAGTACTTC.

This clonotype was observed a few times. V usage is TRBV5-1 and J usage is TRBJ2-7; tentatively, D is TRBD1 (5 bases). There are 14 residues in the CDR3. The germline CDR1 and CDR2 sequences are SGHRS and YFSETQ. The V and J ends lost 4 bases and 2 bases respectively, with 13 bases between them. The CDR3 DNA reads as TGCGCCAGCAGCGTGGACAATCCAGCCTACGAGCAGTACTTC. This encodes CASSVDNPAYEQYF.

The chain carries TRBV20-1 and TRBJ2-1, with 7 bases fitting TRBD2. CDR3 length: 14 residues. Germline V gene sequence: CDR1 DFQATT, CDR2 SNEGSKA (reference sequence). The ends lost 3 bases at V and 7 bases at J; junction bases unmatched: 9. The CDR3 reads CSASLAGALNEQFF. The CDR3 nucleotides read TGCAGTGCTAGTTTGGCGGGAGCTTTGAATGAGCAGTTCTTC.

In regard to this clonotype: The CDR3 does not close with the conserved phenylalanine or tryptophan, likely indicating a read error. The chain couples TRBV14 to TRBJ2-1, with D maybe TRBD2 (6 bases). Germline V lookup: CDR1 SGHDN, CDR2 FVKESK. CDR3 length: 14 residues. Deletions cut 3 bases from V and 4 bases from J, with 10 bases between. As DNA, the CDR3 is TGTGCCAGCAGCCAGCGGGAAATTTACAATGAGCAGTTCTCC. Translating it yields CASSQREIYNEQFS.

The chain links TRBV5-1 to TRBJ2-5; 11 bases fit TRBD2. Germline CDR1 SGHRS, CDR2 YFSETQ. With 0 bases clipped from V and 0 bases from J, the junction kept 4 bases outside the gene matches. CDR3 size: 17 residues. The CDR3 DNA is TGCGCCAGCAGCTTGGGGGCGACTAGCGGGAACCAAGAGACCCAGTACTTC. Amino acid sequence: CASSLGATSGNQETQYF. Together with reference TRBV5-1 and TRBJ2-5, the CDR3 gives the full variable domain: KAGVTQTPRYLIKTRGQQVTLSCSPISGHRSVSWYQQTPGQGLQFLFEYFSETQRNKGNFPGRFSGRQFSNSRSEMNVSTLELGDSALYLCASSLGATSGNQETQYFGPGTRLLVL.

This rearrangement joins TRBV19 to TRBJ1-1; D perhaps matches TRBD1 (6 bases). CDR1 is LNHDA and CDR2 is SQIVND in the germline V gene (reference sequence). The CDR3 spans 14 residues. Trimming pared 9 bases from V and 7 bases from J, leaving 21 bases between. The CDR3 sequence: CASSGTNRESEAFF. The CDR3 region has the DNA TGTGCCAGCTCCGGGACCAACAGGGAAAGTGAAGCTTTCTTT.

There are a few counts of this clonotype. The chain joins TRBV18 to TRBJ2-3, with D possibly TRBD2 on 5 matching bases. The CDR3 has 15 amino acids. Trimming took off 1 base at V and 2 bases at J, with 10 bases between the two ends. Germline CDR1 reads KGHSH; CDR2 reads LQKENI. CDR3 DNA sequence: TGTGCCAGCTCACCACGGTTTAGCGCCACAGATACGCAGTATTTT. This codes for CASSPRFSATDTQYF.

This clonotype showed up just a few times. V gene TRBV20-1 combines with J gene TRBJ2-7; D is uncertain. Between the trimmed V and J ends, which lost 6 bases and 0 bases, there was a span of 21 bases. The CDR3 spans 16 residues. CDR1 is DFQATT, CDR2 SNEGSKA, per germline (reference sequence). This CDR3 reads CSATDKPEADSYEQYF. CDR3 bases: TGCAGTGCCACAGACAAGCCCGAGGCCGACTCCTACGAGCAGTACTTC.

This sequence joins TRBV20-1 and TRBJ1-2; D possibly corresponds to TRBD1 (6 bases). In germline, CDR1 is DFQATT, CDR2 SNEGSKA (reference sequence). The V gene lost 0 bases and the J gene lost 5 bases, with 13 bases spanning the gap. CDR3 length: 14 residues. The CDR3 DNA follows: TGCAGTGCTAGAGATGCAGGGGATTTTTATGGCTACACCTTC. Amino acid sequence: CSARDAGDFYGYTF.

This chain connects TRBV27 to TRBJ2-7; D ambiguous. This CDR3 is 14 amino acids long. CDR1 and CDR2 (germline): MNHEY, SMNVEV (reference sequence). The germline V and J ends were trimmed by 6 bases and 5 bases, with 17 bases remaining between them. CDR3 region: CASSRRILADEQYF. The CDR3 bases are TGTGCCAGCAGCCGGAGAATCTTAGCCGACGAGCAGTACTTC.

The chain joins TRBV19 to TRBJ2-3; 10 positions agree with TRBD1. Trimming removed 3 bases from V and 4 bases from J; junction bases left unmatched: 4. This CDR3 has 15 residues. Germline CDR1 and CDR2: LNHDA and SQIVND (reference sequence). Here the CDR3 reads CASSISGTGADTQYF. The DNA for the CDR3 is TGTGCCAGTAGTATTTCCGGGACAGGGGCAGATACGCAGTATTTT.

This clonotype has only a few counts. This chain joins TRBV25-1 and TRBJ1-4; 9 bases are shared with TRBD1. V shed 11 bases, J shed 5 bases, and the junction held 6 bases outside the gene matches. Germline CDR1 is MGHDK and CDR2 is SYGVNS. CDR3 length: 13 residues. The DNA for the CDR3 is TGTGCCGGATACGGGACAGGGAATGAAAAACTGTTTTTT. It is translated as CAGYGTGNEKLFF.

This clonotype was seen only a few times. V usage is TRBV24-1 and J usage is TRBJ2-1, with TRBD2 matching over 7 bases. CDR3 size: 14 residues. After removal of 9 bases from V and 2 bases from J, the junction contained 6 bases not matched to a gene. Germline loops: CDR1 KGHDR, CDR2 SFDVKD. The CDR3 loop reads CATGAGETYNEQFF. In nucleotides, the CDR3 is TGTGCCACCGGGGCGGGGGAGACCTACAATGAGCAGTTCTTC.

In its sample, this clonotype was seen a few times. V gene TRBV7-2 combines with J gene TRBJ1-2, with 8 bases identical to TRBD1. The CDR3 spans 13 residues. Germline V gene lookup returns CDR1 SGHTA and CDR2 FQGNSA. J gave up 8 bases and V 5 bases, and 7 bases lay outside the gene matches. CDR3 sequence (DNA): TGTGCCAGCAGCCTGTTCAGGGGGCGAGGCTACACCTTC. Its translation is CASSLFRGRGYTF.

J is TRBJ2-3 and V is TRBV5-4; D may be TRBD1 (6 bases). CDR1 and CDR2 from the germline V gene are SGHNT and YYREEE (reference sequence). The CDR3 is 14 amino acids. The V and J ends lost 4 bases and 1 base respectively, with 10 bases between them. CDR3: CASSHRVRTDTQYF. The CDR3, as DNA: TGTGCCAGCAGCCACAGGGTTCGCACAGATACGCAGTATTTT.

This clonotype occurred a few times. The J gene is TRBJ2-3, the V gene TRBV20-1; 9 bases are shared with TRBD2. The CDR3 spans 14 residues. V dropped 1 base and J dropped 3; count of bases not matched to a gene: 2. Germline V gene sequence: CDR1 DFQATT, CDR2 SNEGSKA (reference sequence). In nucleotides, the CDR3 is TGCAGTGCTAGAGTTAGCGGGAGAACAGATACGCAGTATTTT. This gives the protein CSARVSGRTDTQYF.

In DNA form, the CDR3 reads TGCAGTGCTACCTGGAGCAATCAGCCCCAGCATTTT. Translated, it gives CSATWSNQPQHF. V and J are TRBV20-1 and TRBJ1-5; unclear D gene. V lost 4 bases and J 1 base, leaving 5 bases between the germline ends. Germline values: CDR1 DFQATT, CDR2 SNEGSKA (reference sequence). The CDR3 has 12 residues.

This clonotype was counted only a few times. This chain links TRBV5-1 with TRBJ2-3, with 12 positions matching TRBD2. Per germline, CDR1 SGHRS and CDR2 YFSETQ. The CDR3 contains 19 residues. V gave up 1 base and J gave up 0 bases; unmatched junction bases: 9. This CDR3 is CASSLSASGRVPSTDTQYF. The CDR3 bases are TGCGCCAGCAGCTTGAGTGCTAGCGGGAGGGTTCCTAGCACAGATACGCAGTATTTT.

The sample holds many counts of this clonotype. The chain links TRBV6-1 to TRBJ2-3, with TRBD1 matching 9 bases. CDR1 and CDR2 (germline): MNHNS, SASEGT. J was trimmed by 3 bases and V by 3 bases; bases with no gene match: 1. The CDR3 runs 14 residues. The CDR3 spells CASSDDRGTDTQYF. The CDR3 DNA sequence: TGTGCCAGCAGTGACGACAGGGGGACAGATACGCAGTATTTT.

There are a few counts of this clonotype. The V and J genes are TRBV19 and TRBJ2-7, with 8 bases that match TRBD1. Per the germline V gene, CDR1 is LNHDA and CDR2 is SQIVND (reference sequence). This CDR3 is 15 amino acids long. V lost 6 bases to trimming and J lost 2 bases; unmatched junction nucleotides: 9. Written as DNA, the CDR3 is TGTGCCAGTAGCCTCACAGGGGGTACCGCCTACGAGCAGTACTTC. It yields the protein CASSLTGGTAYEQYF.